Listed below are T cell receptor beta chains from one sample, sequenced in a study of blood T cell repertoires in COVID-19. The table came from immunoSEQ multiplex PCR; TCRdb's copy has only in-frame clones and leaves some out. The sample lists around 240,000 clones; around 85% were seen once. What was sequenced was peripheral blood. These receptors were collected from a woman aged 30 to 39 who had recovered from COVID-19. CDR3s include the opening cysteine and the closing phenylalanine or tryptophan. D genes are given only for firm matches. Clone size is shown for a subset of rows, as once, few, many or a class of expanded clone.

v_call	d_call	clone_size	j_call	cdr3_length	cdr3_aa	cdr3_nt
TRBV12-3/TRBV12-4	-	-	TRBJ2-2	13	CASRIQYTGELFF	TGTGCCAGCAGGATACAGTACACCGGGGAGCTGTTTTTT
TRBV19	-	-	TRBJ2-2	16	CASNPDSPLNTGELFF	TGTGCCAGTAACCCCGACAGCCCCTTAAACACCGGGGAGCTGTTTTTT
TRBV3-1/TRBV3-2	TRBD2	-	TRBJ2-7	15	CASSLGAGGVYEQYF	TGTGCCAGCAGCCTCGGTGCGGGGGGAGTCTACGAGCAGTACTTC
TRBV7-9	-	-	TRBJ2-5	13	CASSFKQQETQYF	TGTGCCAGCAGCTTCAAACAACAAGAGACCCAGTACTTC
TRBV19	-	-	TRBJ1-2	12	CASSLLGLGYTF	TGTGCCAGTAGTCTTTTGGGACTTGGCTACACCTTC
TRBV6-5	-	-	TRBJ1-3	15	CASSSVLSSGNTIYF	TGTGCCAGCAGTTCGGTGCTGAGCTCTGGAAACACCATATATTTT
TRBV12-5	-	-	TRBJ1-4	15	CASGEPTGGHEKLFF	TGTGCTAGTGGGGAACCGACTGGAGGTCATGAAAAACTGTTTTTT
TRBV7-2	TRBD1	-	TRBJ1-2	15	CATSKDRGPSYGYTF	TGTGCCACGTCTAAGGACAGGGGGCCCTCCTATGGCTACACCTTC
TRBV10-3	TRBD1	-	TRBJ1-1	14	CAISEWTGDTEAFF	TGTGCCATCAGTGAGTGGACAGGGGACACTGAAGCTTTCTTT
TRBV3-1/TRBV3-2	TRBD1	-	TRBJ2-7	14	CASSPSGGIYEQYF	TGTGCCAGCAGCCCGTCAGGGGGAATCTACGAGCAGTACTTC
TRBV3-1/TRBV3-2	-	few	TRBJ2-2	13	CASSQDQGRELFF	TGTGCCAGCAGCCAAGATCAGGGAAGGGAGCTGTTTTTT
TRBV19	-	-	TRBJ2-7	15	CASSIRTGSSYEQYF	TGTGCCAGTAGTATCCGAACAGGTAGCTCCTACGAGCAGTACTTC
TRBV3-1/TRBV3-2	TRBD1	-	TRBJ1-6	16	CASSPEGTDFNSPLHF	TGTGCCAGCAGCCCCGAGGGGACAGATTTTAATTCACCCCTCCACTTT
TRBV2	-	-	TRBJ1-4	13	CASSEAVGEKLFF	TGTGCCAGCAGTGAAGCGGTGGGCGAAAAACTGTTTTTT
TRBV3-1/TRBV3-2	TRBD1	-	TRBJ1-6	17	CASSPPGGRTGNSPLHF	TGTGCCAGCAGCCCCCCTGGGGGGAGGACAGGGAATTCACCCCTCCACTTT
TRBV19	TRBD2	-	TRBJ2-3	16	CASSPIAGASTDTQYF	TGTGCCAGTAGTCCAATAGCGGGGGCTAGCACAGATACGCAGTATTTT
TRBV13	-	once	TRBJ1-1	15	CASSPGVSGRTEAFF	TGTGCCAGCAGCCCCGGGGTATCTGGGAGGACTGAAGCTTTCTTT
TRBV7-8	TRBD2	-	TRBJ2-5	14	CASSPGTMYETQYF	TGTGCCAGCAGCCCCGGGACTATGTATGAGACCCAGTACTTC
TRBV15	TRBD1	few	TRBJ1-2	17	CATSRSPGQAFNYGYTF	TGTGCCACCAGCAGATCGCCGGGACAGGCTTTTAACTATGGCTACACCTTC
TRBV14	TRBD1	-	TRBJ1-1	13	CASSQLGQTEAFF	TGTGCCAGCAGCCAATTGGGACAGACTGAAGCTTTCTTT
TRBV14	TRBD2	-	TRBJ2-3	16	CASSQLSGAGADTQYF	TGTGCCAGCAGCCAACTTAGCGGGGCTGGGGCAGATACGCAGTATTTT
TRBV6-2/TRBV6-3	TRBD2	-	TRBJ2-3	18	CASSYFQSGGAGGDTQYF	TGTGCCAGCAGTTACTTTCAGAGCGGGGGGGCCGGGGGAGATACGCAGTATTTT
TRBV5-5	TRBD1	-	TRBJ1-1	13	CASSGTGGTEAFF	TGTGCCAGCAGCGGGACAGGTGGGACTGAAGCTTTCTTT
TRBV6-5	TRBD1	-	TRBJ1-1	15	CASRSTGAPNTEAFF	TGTGCCAGCAGATCAACAGGGGCCCCGAACACTGAAGCTTTCTTT
TRBV29-1	-	-	TRBJ2-1	14	CSVAGRLISNEQFF	TGCAGCGTTGCAGGGCGTCTTATTTCTAATGAGCAGTTCTTC
TRBV15	TRBD1	-	TRBJ1-2	13	CATSQGTAYGYTF	TGTGCCACCAGCCAAGGGACAGCCTATGGCTACACCTTC
TRBV5-1	-	-	TRBJ2-5	16	CASSPTFSRGGETQYF	TGCGCCAGCAGCCCGACTTTTTCTCGGGGTGGAGAGACCCAGTACTTC
TRBV4-1	-	-	TRBJ1-2	14	CASSPSRQNYGYTF	TGCGCCAGCAGCCCCTCGCGACAGAACTATGGCTACACCTTC
TRBV11-3	TRBD1	-	TRBJ2-2	15	CASSLQGGATGELFF	TGTGCCAGCAGCTTACAAGGGGGCGCGACCGGGGAGCTGTTTTTT
TRBV5-1	TRBD1	once	TRBJ1-1	17	CASSYSTGGWTGTEAFF	TGCGCCAGCAGCTATTCAACAGGGGGCTGGACAGGTACTGAAGCTTTCTTT